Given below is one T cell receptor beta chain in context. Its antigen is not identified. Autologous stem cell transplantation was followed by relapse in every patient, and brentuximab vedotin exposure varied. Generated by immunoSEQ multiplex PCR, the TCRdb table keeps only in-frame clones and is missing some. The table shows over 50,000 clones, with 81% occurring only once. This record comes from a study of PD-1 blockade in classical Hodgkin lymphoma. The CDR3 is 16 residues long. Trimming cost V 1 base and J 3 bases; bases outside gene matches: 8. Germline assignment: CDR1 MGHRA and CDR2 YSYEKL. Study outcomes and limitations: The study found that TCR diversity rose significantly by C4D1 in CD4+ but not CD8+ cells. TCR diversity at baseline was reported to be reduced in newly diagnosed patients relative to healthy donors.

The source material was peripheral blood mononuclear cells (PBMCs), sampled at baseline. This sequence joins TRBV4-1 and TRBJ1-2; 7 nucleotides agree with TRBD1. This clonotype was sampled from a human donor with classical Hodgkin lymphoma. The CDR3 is CASSQVARQGHYGYTF. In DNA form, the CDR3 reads TGCGCCAGCAGCCAAGTGGCTCGACAGGGACACTATGGCTACACCTTC.